One and the same sample provided the 28 T cell receptor beta chains below, sequenced in a study of T cells in Graves' hyperthyroidism and ophthalmopathy. RNA transcripts gave rise to amplified TCR beta CDR3 regions. When the TCR CDR3 underwent first-round RT-PCR, the HTBI primer set was used. TCRdb passed the multiplex PCR reads through MiXCR, listing each CDR3 protein once. The sample includes roughly 520,000 distinct CDR3 sequences, roughly 25% of them seen just once. Sequencing used blood. The receptors come from a young woman with Graves' ophthalmopathy.

This clonotype was counted at least ten times. The chain is built from TRBV6-5 and TRBJ2-7, with D tentatively TRBD1 (5 bases). With 4 bases removed from V and 5 bases from J, the gap between germline ends came to 9 bases. The CDR3 consists of 12 residues. The germline gives CDR1 MNHEY, CDR2 SVGAGI. CDR3 DNA: TGTGCCAGCAGTTCCCGGACAAACGAGCAGTACTTC. The encoded protein is CASSSRTNEQYF.

This clonotype showed up many times. The rearrangement joins TRBV19 to TRBJ1-1, with D unresolved. Germline CDR1 LNHDA, CDR2 SQIVND (reference sequence). V lost 5 bases and J lost 7, with 14 bases in between. The CDR3 contains 13 residues. CDR3 sequence reads: CASSSPPGDEAFF. DNA for the CDR3: TGTGCCAGTAGTTCCCCTCCCGGCGATGAAGCTTTCTTT.

This clonotype showed up many times. This rearrangement joins TRBV7-9 to TRBJ2-5; no definite D call. Looked up from germline, CDR1 is SEHNR and CDR2 is FQNEAQ (reference sequence). The length of the CDR3 is 18 residues. V dropped 1 base and J dropped 0 bases, with 18 bases sitting between them. CDR3: CASSLGTLNLRYQETQYF. CDR3 bases: TGTGCCAGCAGCTTAGGTACCCTTAACCTACGGTACCAAGAGACCCAGTACTTC.

This clonotype was detected only a few times. This sequence joins TRBV20-1 and TRBJ2-5; 7 positions match TRBD2. Germline lookup yields CDR1 DFQATT and CDR2 SNEGSKA (reference sequence). Unmatched junction bases numbered 12, after V lost 3 bases and J lost 5 bases. CDR3 length: 15 amino acids. As DNA, the CDR3 is TGCAGTGCTAGTGTCTGGGGCGGGAGACGGGAGACCCAGTACTTC. Amino acid sequence: CSASVWGGRRETQYF.

Many counts were recorded for this clonotype. This rearrangement joins TRBV27 to TRBJ2-7; the D is unclear. This CDR3 is built from 14 residues. From germline, CDR1 is MNHEY and CDR2 SMNVEV (reference sequence). The germline V and J ends were trimmed by 0 bases and 2 bases, with 8 bases remaining between them. CDR3 nucleotide sequence: TGTGCCAGCAGTTTATCTGGCTCCCCCTACGAGCAGTACTTC. It codes for CASSLSGSPYEQYF.

This clonotype showed up just a few times. Given a much more abundant clone one base away, this may be a read error. The genes are TRBV20-1 and TRBJ2-5; TRBD1 agrees at 11 bases. This CDR3 spans 14 amino acids. Germline-derived CDR1 and CDR2 are DFQATT and SNEGSKA (reference sequence). The CDR3 DNA sequence: TGCAGTGCTAGAGGGACAGGGGGCCAAGAGACCCGGTACTTC. Translating gives CSARGTGGQETRYF.

The chain is built from TRBV29-1 and TRBJ1-3, with D possibly TRBD1 on 6 matching bases. The germline V gene has CDR1 SQVTM and CDR2 ANQGSEA. The V gene lost 7 bases and the J gene lost 0 bases, with 13 bases spanning the gap. The CDR3 consists of 14 residues. The CDR3 DNA is TGCAGCGCTAGGACAGCACTCTCTGGAAACACCATATATTTT. Translating it yields CSARTALSGNTIYF.

This clonotype was observed a handful of times. The rearrangement uses TRBV6-1 and TRBJ1-1; D remains ambiguous. In germline, CDR1 is MNHNS, CDR2 SASEGT. CDR3 size: 13 residues. The V end lost 6 bases, the J end lost 5 bases, and 13 bases lay between the germline ends. The chain's CDR3 is CASRRASGTEAFF. CDR3 nucleotide sequence: TGTGCCAGCAGAAGGGCTTCGGGGACTGAAGCTTTCTTT.

Comment on this clonotype: A single base separates this from a much larger clone, so it may be a read error. The rearrangement joins TRBV20-1 to TRBJ1-1, with D tentatively TRBD1 (5 bases). The germline V and J ends were trimmed by 8 bases and 4 bases, with 14 bases remaining between them. Germline V lookup: CDR1 DFQATT, CDR2 SNEGSKA (reference sequence). This CDR3 spans 12 amino acids. CDR3 bases: TGCAGTTCTCAGGGTGTGGGCACTGAAGCTTTCTTT. It codes for CSSQGVGTEAFF.

This clonotype was found many times. V usage is TRBV7-9 and J usage is TRBJ2-5; D is perhaps TRBD2 (7 bases). Deletions cut 0 bases from V and 4 bases from J, with 12 bases between. The CDR3 is 15 residues long. The germline gives CDR1 SEHNR, CDR2 FQNEAQ (reference sequence). The CDR3 loop reads CASSLALGGRETQYF. DNA for the CDR3: TGTGCCAGCAGCTTAGCTTTGGGGGGGCGAGAGACCCAGTACTTC.

This rearrangement joins TRBV12-3 or TRBV12-4 to TRBJ2-5; TRBD1 matches 12 bases. Trimming at V came to 0 bases and at J to 5 bases, leaving 7 bases not matched to a gene. This CDR3 contains 17 residues. The CDR3 reads CASSLASGTGGGETQYF. The CDR3 DNA reads as TGTGCCAGCAGTTTAGCATCCGGGACAGGGGGCGGCGAGACCCAGTACTTC.

This clonotype was seen a handful of times. CDR3 sequence reads: CSVVSYRAGEAFF. DNA for the CDR3: TGCAGCGTTGTTAGCTACAGGGCTGGTGAAGCTTTCTTT. This chain links TRBV29-1 with TRBJ1-1; D is perhaps TRBD1 (6 bases). Germline assignment: CDR1 SQVTM and CDR2 ANQGSEA. V was shortened by 4 bases and J by 7 bases, with 16 bases between the two germline ends. The CDR3 has 13 residues.

This sequence joins TRBV12-3 or TRBV12-4 and TRBJ1-3; 9 positions agree with TRBD1. The trim removed 5 bases at V and 4 bases at J, leaving 3 bases unmatched. The CDR3 extends over 14 amino acids. The CDR3: CASSGTGRGNTIYF. DNA of the CDR3: TGTGCCAGCAGTGGGACAGGGAGGGGAAACACCATATATTTT.

The genes are TRBV6-1 and TRBJ1-1; D uncertain. V gave up 3 bases and J gave up 6 bases, with 11 bases separating them. CDR3 length equals 13 residues. The germline CDR1 and CDR2 sequences are MNHNS and SASEGT. The CDR3 coding sequence is TGTGCCAGCAGTGAGCGGGCCGCCGCTGAAGCTTTCTTT. This translates into CASSERAAAEAFF.

The chain couples TRBV6-1 to TRBJ2-4; the D gene is possibly TRBD1 (6 bases). In germline, CDR1 is MNHNS, CDR2 SASEGT. This CDR3 spans 15 amino acids. The V and J ends lost 3 bases and 7 bases respectively, with 16 bases between them. The CDR3, as DNA: TGTGCCAGCAGTGATCCCGACAGGTCGGTTAACATTCAGTACTTC. Encoded protein: CASSDPDRSVNIQYF.

This clonotype appeared many times. The CDR3, as DNA: TGTGCCACCAGCAGAGATCGGAACACCATATATTTT. Protein: CATSRDRNTIYF. The gene calls are TRBV15 and TRBJ1-3, with D uncertain. Germline CDR1 reads LNHNV; CDR2 reads YYDKDF (reference sequence). V shed 0 bases and J shed 7 bases, with 4 bases lying between them. This CDR3 has 12 residues.

This clonotype has ten or more counts. This chain joins TRBV7-3 and TRBJ1-1; D remains ambiguous. Trimming took off 5 bases at V and 5 bases at J, with 12 bases between the two ends. Germline V gives CDR1 SGHTA, CDR2 FQGTGA. There are 13 residues in the CDR3. The CDR3 nucleotides are TGTGCCAGCAGCCTATCGGGGTGGACTGAAGCTTTCTTT. Translation gives CASSLSGWTEAFF.

This clonotype was observed a few times. The rearrangement uses TRBV11-2 and TRBJ2-5; D may be TRBD2 (6 bases). Trimming stripped 4 bases from V and 4 bases from J, with 13 bases between. The length of the CDR3 is 14 residues. Germline V CDR1 and CDR2: SGHAT, FQNNGV. CDR3 coding DNA: TGTGCCAGCAGCTGGGACTGGACGGGAGAGACCCAGTACTTC. This codes for CASSWDWTGETQYF.

This clonotype was counted many times. This could be a read error, since a much larger clone is one nucleotide away. The rearrangement uses TRBV6-2 or TRBV6-3 and TRBJ1-1; TRBD1 is a possible D gene (6 bases). There are 13 residues in the CDR3. CDR1 MNHEY and CDR2 SVGEGT come from the germline V gene. Trimming shortened V by 6 bases and J by 7 bases, and 15 bases separated the two germline ends. CDR3 bases: TGTGCCAGCAGCCTTATCCGGGGGCTTGAAGCTTTCTTT. The encoded protein is CASSLIRGLEAFF.

This clonotype has at least ten counts. The rearrangement uses TRBV12-3 or TRBV12-4 and TRBJ1-6; 7 bases agree with TRBD1. The J segment lost 5 bases and the V segment lost 8 bases, leaving 9 bases of the junction unmatched. The CDR3 length is 15 residues. The CDR3 sequence: CASSPPGTDNSPLHF. The CDR3 DNA follows: TGTGCCAGCTCCCCCCCCGGGACAGATAATTCACCCCTCCACTTT.

This clonotype was observed a single time. Possible read error: a much larger clone is one base away. This is likely a read error, given that the CDR3 carries no conserved phenylalanine or tryptophan at its end. The genes are TRBV19 and TRBJ1-1; perhaps TRBD1 as D (5 bases). The germline gives CDR1 LNHDA, CDR2 SQIVND (reference sequence). Trimming cost V 1 base and J 8 bases, with 11 bases left between them. The CDR3 has 13 amino acids. The CDR3, as DNA: TGTGCCAGTAGTATAGCGGGGGGTCGCGAAGCTTTCTAT. Amino acid sequence: CASSIAGGREAFY.

This clonotype was seen at least ten times. The V and J genes are TRBV4-3 and TRBJ1-2, with a possible D match to TRBD1 (5 bases). Germline V gene sequence: CDR1 LGHNA, CDR2 YSLEER. The V end was cut by 1 base, the J end by 6 bases, with 12 bases between. The CDR3 is 14 amino acids. The CDR3 nucleotides are TGCGCCAGCAGCCAAGTTATGGGGACGGATGGCTACACCTTC. It encodes CASSQVMGTDGYTF.

The J gene is TRBJ1-1, the V gene TRBV7-2; a weak D match, TRBD1 (5 bases). V gave up 1 base and J gave up 7 bases, with 13 bases separating them. The CDR3 contains 14 residues. Germline values: CDR1 SGHTA, CDR2 FQGNSA. Written as DNA, the CDR3 is TGTGCCAGCAGCTTAGTGTCCCGGGACCTTGAAGCTTTCTTT. This gives the protein CASSLVSRDLEAFF.

This clonotype was detected many times. The CDR3 nucleotides are TGCGCCAGCAGCTTGTTCGGGACAGGGGAAACTGAAGCTTTCTTT. This gives the protein CASSLFGTGETEAFF. The chain recombines TRBV5-1 with TRBJ1-1, with TRBD1 matching 10 bases. Trimming removed 1 base from V and 5 bases from J; junction bases left unmatched: 5. There are 15 residues in the CDR3. Germline loops: CDR1 SGHRS, CDR2 YFSETQ.

The chain couples TRBV6-2 or TRBV6-3 to TRBJ2-2; a possible D gene is TRBD1 (6 bases). V lost 9 bases, J lost 4 bases, and 15 bases lay in between. The CDR3 is made up of 14 amino acids. Germline CDR1 and CDR2: MNHEY and SVGEGT. For the CDR3, the DNA is TGTGCCAGTGGAACAGGGTGGGGCACCGGGGAGCTGTTTTTT. As protein: CASGTGWGTGELFF.

The rearrangement links TRBV12-3 or TRBV12-4 to TRBJ1-2; D is uncertain. V lost 5 bases to trimming and J lost 6 bases, with 19 bases between them. The CDR3 has 15 amino acids. The CDR3 DNA sequence: TGTGCCAGCAGTCCAACCCCTCCGGGGATTAATGGCTACACCTTC. This encodes CASSPTPPGINGYTF.

Many counts were recorded for this clonotype. V and J are TRBV19 and TRBJ1-5, with D uncertain. V shed 3 bases and J shed 3 bases, with 12 bases lying between them. Germline V gene data show CDR1 as LNHDA and CDR2 as SQIVND (reference sequence). The CDR3 has 15 residues. CDR3 DNA sequence: TGTGCCAGTAGTATTAAGGCAGTGGTCAATCAGCCCCAGCATTTT. Its protein is CASSIKAVVNQPQHF.

This clonotype was detected ten times or more. This chain links TRBV12-3 or TRBV12-4 with TRBJ1-1; D is possibly TRBD1 (5 bases). The CDR3 runs to 16 residues. V shed 1 base and J shed 4 bases, with 16 bases lying between them. As DNA, the CDR3 is TGTGCCAGCAGTTTAGTTCGGTTTGCGGGGGTCACTGAAGCTTTCTTT. Translated, it gives CASSLVRFAGVTEAFF.